The sequence of this TCR beta chain was determined in a study of OX40 agonist ivuxolimab in advanced cancers. About the study: An agonistic anti-OX40 (CD134) antibody, ivuxolimab, was used to treat the patients. Dose-escalation patients suffered from hepatocellular carcinoma, melanoma, renal cell or head and neck cancer.

TCRdb keeps only in-frame clones here, not all; method: immunoSEQ multiplex PCR. Counted here are some 74,000 clones, roughly 94% occurring once; the ten biggest clones make up over 8.5%. Study findings and constraints: The specificity for antigen of the expanded peripheral T cells was not determined. Some nonresponders also had low normalized T-cell clonal expansion.

Concerning this clone: The antigen is undetermined.

The CDR3 loop spans 13 amino acids. The V gene's germline CDR1 is SGHDT and CDR2 YYEEEE. The ends lost 5 bases at V and 1 base at J; junction bases unmatched: 2. The sample was CD4+ or CD8+ T cells sorted from blood, taken in a trial of the OX40 agonist ivuxolimab. The chain joins TRBV5-6 to TRBJ2-7; 8 nucleotides agree with TRBD2. The source of this sequence is an adult with an advanced solid tumor such as melanoma, head and neck, liver or kidney cancer. Here the CDR3 reads CASSLAGSYEQYF. CDR3 DNA: TGTGCCAGCAGTTTAGCGGGATCCTACGAGCAGTACTTC.